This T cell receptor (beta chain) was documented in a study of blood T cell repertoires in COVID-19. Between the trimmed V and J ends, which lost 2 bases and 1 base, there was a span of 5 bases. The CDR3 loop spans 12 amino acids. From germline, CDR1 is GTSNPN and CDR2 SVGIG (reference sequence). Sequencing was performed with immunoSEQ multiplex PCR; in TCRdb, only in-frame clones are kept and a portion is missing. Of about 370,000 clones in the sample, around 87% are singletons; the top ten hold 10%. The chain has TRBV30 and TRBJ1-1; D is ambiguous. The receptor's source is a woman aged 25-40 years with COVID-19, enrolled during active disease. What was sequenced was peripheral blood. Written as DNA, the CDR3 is TGTGCCTGGAGTTACGGGAACACTGAAGCTTTCTTT. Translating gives CAWSYGNTEAFF.